This is a list of T cell receptor beta chains from one sample in a study of persistence of HIV-infected CD4 T cells. Antigens for these TCRs are unknown. Only in-frame clones appear in the TCRdb table, and some are missing; sequencing was by immunoSEQ multiplex PCR. The table shows tens of thousands of clones, with 75% to 90% occurring only once. This specimen consisted of CD4+ T cells sorted from PBMCs after approximately 18-hour stimulation, obtained from a patient who received antiretroviral therapy. The receptors shown here come from an adult woman with HIV who was CMV-seropositive. Both conserved end residues are part of each CDR3. A D gene is named only where the DNA matches it firmly. Clone size is shown for a subset of rows, as once, few, many or a class of expanded clone.

V gene,J gene,D gene,clone size,CDR3 protein,CDR3 DNA
TRBV28,TRBJ1-5,TRBD1,NA,CASSTDRGLNQPQHF,TGTGCCAGCAGTACCGACAGGGGGCTCAATCAGCCCCAGCATTTT
TRBV15,TRBJ1-5,TRBD1,NA,CATSTRQGSRSNQPQHF,TGTGCCACCAGCACCCGACAGGGTTCCCGGAGCAATCAGCCCCAGCATTTT
TRBV19,TRBJ2-5,NA,NA,CASSIFGGQETQYF,TGTGCCAGTAGTATATTCGGCGGCCAAGAGACCCAGTACTTC
TRBV30,TRBJ2-2,NA,NA,CAWSVRGEVAGELFF,TGTGCCTGGAGTGTACGAGGGGAGGTAGCCGGGGAGCTGTTTTTT
TRBV28,TRBJ1-1,TRBD1,NA,CASSLPQGGAFF,TGTGCCAGCAGTTTGCCTCAGGGGGGAGCTTTCTTT
TRBV7-8,TRBJ2-1,NA,NA,CASSLGYYNEQFF,TGTGCCAGCAGCTTGGGATACTACAATGAGCAGTTCTTC
TRBV27,TRBJ1-1,NA,NA,CASNRLQGTEAFF,TGTGCCAGCAATCGACTTCAGGGGACTGAAGCTTTCTTT
TRBV4-1,TRBJ1-1,TRBD1,NA,CASSQDAPGQVREAFF,TGCGCCAGCAGCCAAGATGCCCCCGGACAGGTACGTGAAGCTTTCTTT
TRBV18,TRBJ2-3,NA,NA,CASSPDRSSTDTQYF,TGTGCCAGCTCACCCGACAGATCTAGCACAGATACGCAGTATTTT
TRBV28,TRBJ2-2,NA,few,CASRTGTRDTGELFF,TGTGCCAGCAGAACTGGGACACGAGACACCGGGGAGCTGTTTTTT
TRBV5-1,TRBJ1-1,NA,NA,CASSRNSAGGNTEAFF,TGCGCCAGCAGCCGAAACTCCGCGGGGGGTAACACTGAAGCTTTCTTT
TRBV7-2,TRBJ1-3,TRBD1,NA,CASSPRPGQKRNTIYF,TGTGCCAGCAGCCCGCGACCGGGACAGAAGAGAAACACCATATATTTT
TRBV27,TRBJ1-2,TRBD1,once,CASSQGQGRGYTF,TGTGCCAGCAGTCAGGGACAGGGGAGAGGCTACACCTTC
TRBV3-1/TRBV3-2,TRBJ2-5,TRBD1,NA,CASSQGDRETQYF,TGTGCCAGCAGCCAAGGGGACAGGGAGACCCAGTACTTC
TRBV25-1,TRBJ1-2,TRBD1,once,CASSWGQGYGYTF,TGTGCCAGCAGTTGGGGACAGGGGTATGGCTACACCTTC
TRBV10-1,TRBJ1-1,TRBD1,once,CARRPKGAGEAQRQAFF,TGCGCCAGAAGACCCAAGGGGGCAGGGGAGGCCCAGAGACAAGCTTTCTTT
TRBV27,TRBJ1-1,NA,NA,CASSLSSVAATEAFF,TGTGCCAGCAGTTTAAGTTCTGTTGCGGCCACTGAAGCTTTCTTT
TRBV27,TRBJ1-5,NA,NA,CASSDTYNQPQHF,TGTGCCAGCAGTGACACCTACAATCAGCCCCAGCATTTT
TRBV9,TRBJ1-2,NA,NA,CASSPTNYGYTF,TGTGCCAGCAGCCCCACTAACTATGGCTACACCTTC
TRBV6-5,TRBJ2-7,TRBD2,NA,CASSPTSGTYEQYF,TGTGCCAGCAGTCCGACTAGCGGAACCTACGAGCAGTACTTC